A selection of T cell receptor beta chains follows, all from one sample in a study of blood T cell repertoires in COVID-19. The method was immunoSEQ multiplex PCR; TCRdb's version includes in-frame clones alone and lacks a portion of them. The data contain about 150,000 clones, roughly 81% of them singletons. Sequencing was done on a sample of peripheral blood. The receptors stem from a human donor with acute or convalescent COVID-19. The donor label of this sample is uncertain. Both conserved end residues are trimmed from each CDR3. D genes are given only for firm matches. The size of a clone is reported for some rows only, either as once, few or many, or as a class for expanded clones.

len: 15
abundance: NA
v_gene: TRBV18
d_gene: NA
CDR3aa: ASSPGAGTGSDYGYT

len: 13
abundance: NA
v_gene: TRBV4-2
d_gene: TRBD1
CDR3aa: ASSQRGTGVYGYT

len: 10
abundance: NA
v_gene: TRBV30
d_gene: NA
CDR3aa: AWSVLRRGYT

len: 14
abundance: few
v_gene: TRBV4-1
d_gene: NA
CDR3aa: ASSQAGDKLNYGYT

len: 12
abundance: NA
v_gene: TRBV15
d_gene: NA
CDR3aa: ATSSRRLSAEAF

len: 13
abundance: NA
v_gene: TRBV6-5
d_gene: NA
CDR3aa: ASSSTGATNEKLF

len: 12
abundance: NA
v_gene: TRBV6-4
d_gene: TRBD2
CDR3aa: ASSDSRGAGELF

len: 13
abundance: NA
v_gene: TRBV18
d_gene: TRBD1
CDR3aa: ASSHGTADYNEQF

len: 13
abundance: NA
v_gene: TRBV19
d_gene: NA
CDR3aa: ASSIGDSTYNEQF

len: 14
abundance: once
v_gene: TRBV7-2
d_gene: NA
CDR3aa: ASSLLATATNQPQH

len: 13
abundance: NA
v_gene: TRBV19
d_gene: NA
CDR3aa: ASSTGRHGNQPQH

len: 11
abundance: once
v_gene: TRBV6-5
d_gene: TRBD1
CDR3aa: ASSRGPGNTIY

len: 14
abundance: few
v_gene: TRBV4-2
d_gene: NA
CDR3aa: ASSQDTSSSYNEQF

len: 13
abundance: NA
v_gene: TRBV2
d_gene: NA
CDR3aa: ASSGPGASGNTIY

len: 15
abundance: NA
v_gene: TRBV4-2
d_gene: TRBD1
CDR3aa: ASSLSGQGTTNEKLF

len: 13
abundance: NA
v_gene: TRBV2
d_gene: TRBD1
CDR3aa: ASSPGTGHNSPLH

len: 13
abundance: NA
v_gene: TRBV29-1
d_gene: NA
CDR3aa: SVVPQGDVAYEQY

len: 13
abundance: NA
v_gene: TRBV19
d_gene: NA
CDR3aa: ATSPEGRAADTQY

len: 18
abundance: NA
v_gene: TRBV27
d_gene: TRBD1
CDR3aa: ASSATGAIYQSSYNSPLH

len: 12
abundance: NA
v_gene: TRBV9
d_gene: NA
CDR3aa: ASSAPEGGDTQY

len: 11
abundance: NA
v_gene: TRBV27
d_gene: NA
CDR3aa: ASSPRSWREAF

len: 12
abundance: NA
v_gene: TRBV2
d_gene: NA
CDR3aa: ASRSQGASYEQY

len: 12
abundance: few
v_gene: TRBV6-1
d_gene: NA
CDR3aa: ASSEDWSINGYT

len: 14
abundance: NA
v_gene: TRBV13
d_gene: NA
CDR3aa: ASSFHLGQGIYGYT

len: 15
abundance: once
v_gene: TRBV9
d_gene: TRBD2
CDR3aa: ASSVEGGGSSYNEQF

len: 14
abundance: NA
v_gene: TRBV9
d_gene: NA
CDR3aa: ASSPQPETLNTEAF

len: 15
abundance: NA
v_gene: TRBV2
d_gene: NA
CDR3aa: ASSEARESSYNSPLH

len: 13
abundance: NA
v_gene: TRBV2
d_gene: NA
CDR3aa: ASSSSPSYNSPLH

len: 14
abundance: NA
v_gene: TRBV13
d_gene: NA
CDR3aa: ASSQWRGSGTYEQY

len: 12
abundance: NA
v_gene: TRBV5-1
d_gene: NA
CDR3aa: ASSLGRGNEKLF

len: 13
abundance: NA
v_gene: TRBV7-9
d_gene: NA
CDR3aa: ASSSWSSYNSPLH

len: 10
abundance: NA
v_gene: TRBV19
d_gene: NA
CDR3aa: ASSIDLGTPT

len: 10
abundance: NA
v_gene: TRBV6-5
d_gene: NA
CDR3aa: ASRSGGQPQH

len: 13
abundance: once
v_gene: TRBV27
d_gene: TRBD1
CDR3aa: ASGPPTGGNYGYT

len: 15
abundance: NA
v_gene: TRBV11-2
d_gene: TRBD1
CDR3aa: ASSLDPRQGQGGGYT

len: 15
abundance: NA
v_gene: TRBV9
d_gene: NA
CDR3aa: ASSTFPWGGMDTEAF

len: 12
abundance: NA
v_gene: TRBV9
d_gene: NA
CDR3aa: ASSVGTDNQPQH

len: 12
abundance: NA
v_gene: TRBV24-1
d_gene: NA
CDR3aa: ATNLTADNSPLH

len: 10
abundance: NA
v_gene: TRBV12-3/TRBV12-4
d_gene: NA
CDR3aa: ASSTANYGYT

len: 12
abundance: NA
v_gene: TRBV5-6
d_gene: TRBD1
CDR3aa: ASSPLGQGAGYT

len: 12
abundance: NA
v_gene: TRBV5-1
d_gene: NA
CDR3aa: ASSLDGGTETQY

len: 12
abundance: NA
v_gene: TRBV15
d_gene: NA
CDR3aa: ATSRRGGPGELF

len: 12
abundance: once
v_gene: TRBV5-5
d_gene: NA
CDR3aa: ASSSDRSTDTQY

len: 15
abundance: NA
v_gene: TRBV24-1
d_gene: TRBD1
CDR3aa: ATSVEGEAGGKYGYT

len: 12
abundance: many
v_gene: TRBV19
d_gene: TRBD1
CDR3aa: ASNLDRGRYGYT

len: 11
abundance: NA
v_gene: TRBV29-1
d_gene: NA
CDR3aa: SVDTTETLEAF

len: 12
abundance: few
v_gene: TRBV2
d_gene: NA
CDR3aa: ASSVRGSNQPQH

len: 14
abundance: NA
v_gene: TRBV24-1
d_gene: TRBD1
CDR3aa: ATSVGGTGSNQPQH

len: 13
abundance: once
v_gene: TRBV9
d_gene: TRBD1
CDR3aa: ASSPYRGSDYGYT

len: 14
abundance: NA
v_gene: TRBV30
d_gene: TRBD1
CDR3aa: AWSDLRGPYRHEQF

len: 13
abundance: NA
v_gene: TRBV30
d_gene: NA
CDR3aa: AWSLGAGRDQPQH

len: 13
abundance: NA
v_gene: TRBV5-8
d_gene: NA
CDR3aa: ASSLAGSGNTEAF

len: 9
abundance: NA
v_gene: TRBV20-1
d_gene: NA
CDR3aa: SAEVLDTQY